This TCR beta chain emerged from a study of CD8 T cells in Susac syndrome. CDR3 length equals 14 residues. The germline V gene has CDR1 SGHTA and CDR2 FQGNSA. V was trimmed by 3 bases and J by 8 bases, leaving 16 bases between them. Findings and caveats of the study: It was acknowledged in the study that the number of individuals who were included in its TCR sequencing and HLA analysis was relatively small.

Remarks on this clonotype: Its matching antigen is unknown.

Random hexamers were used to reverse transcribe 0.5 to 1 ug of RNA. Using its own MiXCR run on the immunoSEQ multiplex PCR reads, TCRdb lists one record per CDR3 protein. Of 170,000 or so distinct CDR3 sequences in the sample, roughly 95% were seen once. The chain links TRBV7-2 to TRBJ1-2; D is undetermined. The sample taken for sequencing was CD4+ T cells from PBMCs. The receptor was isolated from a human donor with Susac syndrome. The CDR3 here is CASSFDGNAWGYTF. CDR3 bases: TGTGCCAGCAGCTTCGACGGGAATGCTTGGGGCTACACCTTC.